This T cell receptor beta chain derives from a study of OX40 agonist ivuxolimab in advanced cancers. The assay was immunoSEQ multiplex PCR, and TCRdb's table has in-frame clones only and misses some. The sample contains fewer than 95,000 clones, 65% to 90% of which appear only once. V shed 7 bases, J shed 4 bases, and the junction held 12 bases outside the gene matches. The CDR3 length is 16 residues. Germline-derived CDR1 and CDR2 are SEHNR and FQNEAQ (reference sequence). This chain joins TRBV7-9 and TRBJ2-2; 7 bases line up with TRBD1. Source: CD4+ or CD8+ T cells sorted from blood, taken in a trial of the OX40 agonist ivuxolimab. The clonotype comes from an adult with an advanced solid tumor such as melanoma, head and neck, liver or kidney cancer. The CDR3 coding sequence is TGTGCCAGCACCCCCCTGCCCGGGACAGCCACCGGGGAGCTGTTTTTT. Translation: CASTPLPGTATGELFF.